This is a list of T cell receptor beta chains from one sample in a study of blood T cells in healthy people across ages. TCRdb re-derived calls from the 5' RACE reads in MiXCR, one entry per CDR3 protein. Of roughly 900,000 distinct CDR3 sequences listed, roughly 52% are singletons. Sequences were obtained from blood. The origin of the receptors is a young man in good health. CDR3s include the opening cysteine and the closing phenylalanine or tryptophan. A D gene is named only where the DNA matches it firmly. Clone sizes are given selectively: once, few, many, or a class where the clone is expanded.

once	TRBV3-1	TRBJ1-6	-	15	CASSQSNFRDSPLHF	TGTGCCAGCAGCCAATCCAATTTCCGGGATTCACCCCTCCACTTT
few	TRBV6-5	TRBJ1-2	-	15	CASSLDGSMVGGYTF	TGTGCCAGCAGCCTAGACGGATCTATGGTGGGAGGCTACACCTTC
-	TRBV20-1	TRBJ1-1	-	13	CSARAKTGPEAFF	TGCAGTGCTAGAGCCAAAACAGGCCCTGAAGCTTTCTTT
-	TRBV27	TRBJ1-1	-	14	CASGEDTRNTEAFF	TGTGCCAGCGGCGAGGACACGCGGAACACTGAAGCTTTCTTT
-	TRBV28	TRBJ1-1	TRBD1	15	CANSLSQGVGTEAFF	TGTGCCAACAGTTTATCCCAGGGGGTGGGCACTGAAGCTTTCTTT
-	TRBV5-4	TRBJ2-2	-	13	CASSSDNTGELFF	TGTGCCAGCAGCTCAGATAACACCGGGGAGCTGTTTTTT
-	TRBV6-2/TRBV6-3	TRBJ2-1	-	14	CASSPRTSYNEQFF	TGTGCCAGCAGTCCCCGCACGTCCTACAATGAGCAGTTCTTC
few	TRBV7-9	TRBJ2-4	-	14	CASSLTYGQGLTYF	TGTGCCAGCAGCTTAACGTATGGTCAGGGCCTGACGTACTTC
-	TRBV5-6	TRBJ2-5	-	14	CASSLVSVQETQYF	TGTGCCAGCAGCTTGGTTTCAGTCCAAGAGACCCAGTACTTC
-	TRBV7-3	TRBJ2-3	-	16	CASSLGGRRYTDTQYF	TGTGCCAGCAGCTTAGGGGGGAGACGTTACACAGATACGCAGTATTTT
-	TRBV6-2/TRBV6-3	TRBJ2-1	TRBD2	17	CASSYGFSGRSHNEQFF	TGTGCCAGCAGTTACGGGTTTAGCGGGAGGTCACACAATGAGCAGTTCTTC
few	TRBV5-4	TRBJ2-5	-	14	CASSPTGRGETQYF	TGTGCCAGCTCCCCAACGGGGCGAGGAGAGACCCAGTACTTC
-	TRBV5-5	TRBJ2-1	-	14	CASSPAGRPHEQFF	TGTGCCAGCAGCCCTGCAGGGCGGCCGCATGAGCAGTTCTTC
few	TRBV6-2/TRBV6-3	TRBJ2-2	-	15	CASSYVPGHTGELFF	TGTGCCAGCAGTTACGTCCCGGGTCACACCGGGGAGCTGTTTTTT
few	TRBV6-6	TRBJ2-7	TRBD2	15	CASSYSLAGVYEQYF	TGTGCCAGCAGTTATTCCCTAGCGGGGGTCTACGAGCAGTACTTC
-	TRBV7-9	TRBJ1-2	-	12	CASSHGEGGYTF	TGTGCCAGCAGCCATGGAGAGGGTGGCTACACCTTC
few	TRBV15	TRBJ2-1	TRBD1	15	CATSRALRDSNEQFF	TGTGCCACCAGCAGGGCCCTCCGGGACAGCAATGAGCAGTTCTTC
many	TRBV7-2	TRBJ2-7	TRBD1	15	CASSEPGTGFYEQYF	TGTGCCAGCAGCGAACCCGGGACAGGGTTCTACGAGCAGTACTTC
-	TRBV6-1	TRBJ2-7	TRBD1	16	CASRDGNRGLSYEQYF	TGTGCCAGCAGGGACGGGAACAGGGGGCTCTCCTACGAGCAGTACTTC
-	TRBV5-6	TRBJ2-5	-	16	CASSRIRGRREETQYF	TGTGCCAGCAGCCGGATACGAGGCAGGAGGGAAGAGACCCAGTACTTC
-	TRBV12-3/TRBV12-4	TRBJ2-7	-	13	CASAGANKYEQYF	TGTGCCAGCGCAGGGGCTAATAAGTACGAGCAGTACTTC
-	TRBV10-3	TRBJ2-2	-	16	CAIRPGTRASTGELFF	TGTGCCATCAGACCGGGGACCCGGGCGTCAACCGGGGAGCTGTTTTTT
-	TRBV7-2	TRBJ2-3	-	14	CASSPGISAGAQYF	TGTGCCAGCAGCCCGGGCATATCTGCCGGGGCGCAGTATTTT
-	TRBV20-1	TRBJ2-7	TRBD1	15	CSARSLRQGDYEQYF	TGCAGTGCTAGGAGTCTTAGACAGGGTGACTACGAGCAGTACTTC
few	TRBV3-1	TRBJ2-1	-	17	CASSHPPGQGSRNEQFF	TGTGCCAGCAGCCATCCCCCGGGACAAGGGAGTAGGAATGAGCAGTTCTTC
few	TRBV6-5	TRBJ2-7	-	15	CASSRTGTSSYEQYF	TGTGCCAGCAGCCGAACAGGGACCAGCTCCTACGAGCAGTACTTC
-	TRBV6-6	TRBJ2-5	-	14	CASSYISDKETQYF	TGTGCCAGCAGTTACATTAGCGATAAAGAGACCCAGTACTTC
-	TRBV27	TRBJ2-7	-	13	CASREANSYEQYF	TGTGCCAGCAGAGAGGCCAACTCCTACGAGCAGTACTTC
few	TRBV7-8	TRBJ1-2	TRBD1	16	CASRPTARQGHYGYTF	TGTGCCAGCAGACCAACGGCCCGACAGGGCCACTATGGCTACACCTTC
-	TRBV6-1	TRBJ2-3	TRBD2	16	CASGTILAGGTDTQYF	TGTGCCAGCGGAACCATCCTAGCGGGGGGCACAGATACGCAGTATTTT
-	TRBV14	TRBJ2-5	-	16	CASSQDRIASQETQYF	TGTGCCAGCAGCCAAGATCGAATAGCTAGTCAAGAGACCCAGTACTTC
-	TRBV5-4	TRBJ2-7	TRBD1	14	CASSYRDRAHEQYF	TGTGCCAGCAGCTACCGGGACAGGGCCCACGAGCAGTACTTC
-	TRBV5-1	TRBJ2-7	-	17	CASSLDPVGGGLYEQYF	TGCGCCAGCAGCTTGGATCCCGTCGGAGGTGGGTTATACGAGCAGTACTTC
few	TRBV6-5	TRBJ2-7	TRBD2	14	CASSPSGGNYEQYF	TGTGCCAGCAGTCCGAGCGGGGGGAACTACGAGCAGTACTTC
-	TRBV11-2	TRBJ2-3	-	16	CASSSLAGGGTDTQYF	TGTGCCAGCAGTTCATTAGCCGGAGGGGGCACAGATACGCAGTATTTT
few	TRBV13	TRBJ2-4	-	13	CAGRAVGENIQYF	TGTGCCGGCAGAGCCGTAGGCGAAAACATTCAGTACTTC
-	TRBV27	TRBJ2-7	TRBD1	15	CASRLRGQGSYEQYF	TGTGCCAGTCGACTCCGGGGACAGGGATCCTACGAGCAGTACTTC
-	TRBV3-1	TRBJ2-1	TRBD2	17	CASSQVQQRGYYNEQFF	TGTGCCAGCAGCCAAGTCCAGCAGCGGGGCTACTACAATGAGCAGTTCTTC
-	TRBV5-1	TRBJ1-6	-	17	CASSMKEGVTEDSPLHF	TGCGCCAGCAGCATGAAAGAAGGGGTTACGGAAGATTCACCCCTCCACTTT
few	TRBV25-1	TRBJ2-7	-	14	CASSGGGQSREQYF	TGTGCCAGCAGCGGGGGGGGACAGTCTCGGGAGCAGTACTTC
-	TRBV20-1	TRBJ2-1	-	14	CSARPGGAVREQFF	TGCAGTGCTAGGCCTGGCGGGGCGGTACGTGAGCAGTTCTTC
-	TRBV20-1	TRBJ1-4	TRBD1	15	CSASLGTALNEKLFF	TGCAGTGCTAGCCTCGGGACAGCCCTCAATGAAAAACTGTTTTTT
-	TRBV5-5	TRBJ2-5	-	15	CASSFQGPTNNEQYF	TGTGCCAGCAGCTTTCAGGGGCCCACAAACAATGAGCAGTACTTC
-	TRBV27	TRBJ2-3	TRBD2	15	CASSWGLASGDTQYF	TGTGCCAGCAGTTGGGGACTAGCGAGTGGAGATACGCAGTATTTT
-	TRBV7-9	TRBJ1-4	-	15	CASSPGGRRNEKLFF	TGTGCCAGCAGCCCGGGAGGGCGGAGGAATGAAAAACTGTTTTTT
-	TRBV7-9	TRBJ1-6	-	16	CASTISGGPYNSPLHF	TGTGCCAGCACCATTTCCGGGGGACCCTATAATTCACCCCTCCACTTT
-	TRBV6-5	TRBJ2-7	-	12	CANSYSGNEQYF	TGTGCCAACAGTTACTCGGGGAACGAGCAGTACTTC
-	TRBV4-1	TRBJ2-5	-	13	CASSQYGQETQYF	TGCGCCAGCAGCCAATACGGCCAAGAGACCCAGTACTTC
-	TRBV28	TRBJ2-1	TRBD2	15	CASSLAPRTSAEQFF	TGTGCCAGCAGTTTGGCCCCTCGGACTAGCGCTGAGCAGTTCTTC
few	TRBV10-3	TRBJ2-1	TRBD2	15	CAITQGLAGGNEQFF	TGTGCCATCACCCAGGGACTAGCGGGGGGCAATGAGCAGTTCTTC
-	TRBV20-1	TRBJ2-7	TRBD2	16	CSAKKTGTSGQYEQYF	TGCAGTGCTAAGAAAACCGGGACTAGCGGCCAATACGAGCAGTACTTC
many	TRBV7-9	TRBJ2-5	-	15	CASSLSRSLQETQYF	TGTGCCAGCAGCTTAAGCAGGTCACTTCAAGAGACCCAGTACTTC
-	TRBV3-1	TRBJ2-5	TRBD2	16	CASSQESSGGQETQYF	TGTGCCAGCAGCCAAGAATCCAGCGGGGGGCAAGAGACCCAGTACTTC
-	TRBV29-1	TRBJ2-3	-	13	CNVEGGALDTQYF	TGCAACGTTGAAGGAGGGGCATTAGATACGCAGTATTTT
-	TRBV4-2	TRBJ2-6	TRBD2	18	CASSQDQAGGRGANVLTF	TGTGCCAGCAGCCAAGATCAAGCGGGGGGGCGCGGGGCCAACGTCCTGACTTTC